The 32 T cell receptor beta chains reported below all come from one sample, sequenced in a study of blood T cell repertoires in COVID-19. Clones were read by immunoSEQ multiplex PCR, and TCRdb kept only the in-frame ones, dropping some. This table has about half a million clones, 88% appearing once. Sequencing input: PBMCs or T cells enriched from blood (not recorded which). The receptor set was obtained from a woman aged 55-70 years who had recovered from COVID-19.

This chain links TRBV7-9 with TRBJ2-7, with TRBD1 as a possible D gene (6 bases). Trimming removed 2 bases at V and 5 bases at J, with 13 bases between. The CDR3 sequence is 14 residues long. Germline V gene sequence: CDR1 SEHNR, CDR2 FQNEAQ (reference sequence). DNA of the CDR3: TGTGCCAGCAGCTTATTTACAGGGATCGACGAGCAGTACTTC. This sequence encodes CASSLFTGIDEQYF.

This chain uses TRBV28 with TRBJ2-2; TRBD2 matches 11 bases. From germline, CDR1 is MDHEN and CDR2 SYDVKM. The CDR3 sequence is 16 residues long. The trim removed 6 bases at V and 7 bases at J, leaving 10 bases unmatched. CDR3 sequence: CASRVSSGGPHGELFF. CDR3 DNA: TGTGCCAGCAGAGTATCTAGCGGGGGGCCCCACGGGGAGCTGTTTTTT.

The sample holds a few counts of this clone. The V call is TRBV5-1, the J call TRBJ1-1; TRBD1 is a possible D gene (5 bases). The V end lost 5 bases, the J end lost 1 base, and 9 bases lay between the germline ends. Germline-derived CDR1 and CDR2 are SGHRS and YFSETQ. This CDR3 is built from 13 residues. The CDR3 here is CASRTAGNTEAFF. CDR3 coding DNA: TGCGCCAGCAGGACAGCCGGGAACACTGAAGCTTTCTTT.

The chain is built from TRBV19 and TRBJ1-3, with D possibly TRBD1 on 5 matching bases. The CDR3 runs to 16 residues. Germline CDR1 LNHDA, CDR2 SQIVND (reference sequence). V lost 5 bases and J lost 0, with 14 bases in between. The CDR3 here is CASSREGSSSGNTIYF. CDR3 in DNA: TGTGCCAGTAGTCGGGAGGGGTCGAGCTCTGGAAACACCATATATTTT.

This clone was found once. The rearrangement uses TRBV5-5 and TRBJ1-5; D gene uncertain. CDR3 length: 14 amino acids. V lost 0 bases to trimming and J lost 5 bases, with 9 bases between them. Germline values: CDR1 SGHKS, CDR2 YYEKEE (reference sequence). As DNA, the CDR3 is TGTGCCAGCAGCTTGGCCGGTGGTGATCAGCCCCAGCATTTT. This codes for CASSLAGGDQPQHF.

The genes are TRBV3-1 (or the pseudogene TRBV3-2) and TRBJ1-6, with unresolved D. This CDR3 has 12 amino acids. Germline lookup yields CDR1 LGHDT and CDR2 YNNKEL (reference sequence). V lost 1 base and J lost 10, with 5 bases in between. In nucleotides, the CDR3 is TGTGCCAGCAGCCAAGGGGCATCACCCCTCCACTTT. It specifies CASSQGASPLHF.

This clone has just one count. This rearrangement joins TRBV2 to TRBJ1-5; TRBD1 aligns across 8 bases. The V gene's germline CDR1 is SNHLY and CDR2 FYNNEI. The CDR3 is made up of 14 amino acids. The ends lost 8 bases at V and 2 bases at J; junction bases unmatched: 5. The CDR3 sequence is CASQDREGNQPQHF. CDR3 coding DNA: TGTGCCAGCCAGGACAGGGAGGGCAATCAGCCCCAGCATTTT.

V is TRBV20-1 and J is TRBJ1-3, with a possible D match to TRBD1 (5 bases). The CDR3 covers 13 residues. V was shortened by 3 bases and J by 2 bases, with 8 bases between the two germline ends. CDR1 and CDR2 from the germline V gene are DFQATT and SNEGSKA (reference sequence). CDR3 nucleotides: TGCAGTGCTAGTGGGGGAGCTGGAAACACCATATATTTT. Translated: CSASGGAGNTIYF.

The genes are TRBV5-4 and TRBJ2-7, with TRBD1 matching 8 bases. Losses at the gene ends were 2 bases for V and 1 base for J; bases not matched to a gene: 5. Germline V gene lookup returns CDR1 SGHNT and CDR2 YYREEE (reference sequence). The length of the CDR3 is 15 residues. The CDR3 sequence is CASSFPTGGSYEQYF. The CDR3 nucleotides read TGTGCCAGCAGCTTCCCCACAGGGGGGTCCTACGAGCAGTACTTC.

J is TRBJ2-6 and V is TRBV6-6; 8 nucleotides match TRBD1. V lost 5 bases, J lost 4 bases, and 4 bases stayed unmatched. Germline V lookup: CDR1 MNHNY, CDR2 SVGAGI (reference sequence). The CDR3 runs to 15 residues. The CDR3 DNA reads TGTGCCAGCAGTAAGGACAGGGCAGGGGCCAACGTCCTGACTTTC. Translated: CASSKDRAGANVLTF.

The rearrangement joins TRBV7-4 to TRBJ1-6; D is undetermined. This CDR3 spans 14 amino acids. V lost 3 bases and J 8 bases, leaving 11 bases between the germline ends. CDR1 is SGHVT and CDR2 is SQSDAQ in the germline V gene. The CDR3 reads CASSFQPEHSPLHF. The CDR3 DNA sequence: TGTGCCAGCAGCTTTCAACCCGAGCATTCACCCCTCCACTTT.

The V gene is TRBV11-3, the J gene TRBJ2-3, with D perhaps matching TRBD2 (5 bases). Germline V lookup: CDR1 SGHNT, CDR2 YENEEA. The CDR3 has 17 residues. Trimming took off 1 base at V and 2 bases at J, with 16 bases between the two ends. The chain's CDR3 is CASSLGAASRNTDTQYF. The CDR3 DNA sequence: TGTGCCAGCAGCTTAGGAGCAGCTAGCCGAAACACAGATACGCAGTATTTT.

The chain uses TRBV24-1 and TRBJ2-5, with D possibly TRBD1 on 6 matching bases. This CDR3 is 15 amino acids long. The V gene's germline CDR1 is KGHDR and CDR2 SFDVKD. The V end lost 5 bases, the J end lost 1 base, and 13 bases lay between the germline ends. CDR3 loop: CATSASGTTQETQYF. For the CDR3, the DNA is TGTGCCACCAGTGCTTCCGGGACAACCCAAGAGACCCAGTACTTC.

The V gene is TRBV6-5, the J gene TRBJ2-7; maybe TRBD2 (7 bases). The germline CDR1 and CDR2 sequences are MNHEY and SVGAGI. This CDR3 has 14 residues. V was pared by 6 bases and J by 3 bases, with 15 bases between. CDR3: CASRQGGAGYEQYF. CDR3 bases: TGTGCCAGCAGACAAGGGGGGGCCGGCTACGAGCAGTACTTC.

The chain employs TRBV24-1 and TRBJ1-2; D not resolved. The CDR3 has 12 amino acids. Trimming removed 3 bases at V and 3 bases at J, with 4 bases between. Germline V gene lookup returns CDR1 KGHDR and CDR2 SFDVKD. The CDR3 reads CATSDPDYGYTF. The CDR3 nucleotides read TGTGCCACCAGTGATCCAGACTATGGCTACACCTTC.

This clone was recorded once. V and J are TRBV3-1 (or the pseudogene TRBV3-2) and TRBJ2-7, with TRBD2 matching over 9 bases. With 4 bases clipped from V and 4 bases from J, the junction kept 11 bases outside the gene matches. Germline CDR1 LGHDT, CDR2 YNNKEL (reference sequence). The CDR3 runs to 16 residues. CDR3 in amino acids: CASSPILAGMLYEQYF. The CDR3 bases are TGTGCCAGCAGCCCTATTCTAGCGGGGATGCTATACGAGCAGTACTTC.

DNA for the CDR3: TGTGCCAGCAGTGAGTCAGCAGGGTTCGACTACGAGCAGTACTTC. It is translated as CASSESAGFDYEQYF. The chain has TRBV6-1 and TRBJ2-7; a possible D gene is TRBD1 (5 bases). CDR3 length equals 15 residues. Between the trimmed V and J ends, which lost 3 bases and 3 bases, there was a span of 15 bases. The germline gives CDR1 MNHNS, CDR2 SASEGT.

This chain connects TRBV7-2 to TRBJ2-5; 7 bases map to TRBD1. The ends lost 0 bases at V and 5 bases at J; junction bases unmatched: 12. The CDR3 covers 17 residues. From germline, CDR1 is SGHTA and CDR2 FQGNSA. CDR3 in DNA: TGTGCCAGCAGCTTAGCCAGGGGCAGAGGGGGCGCGGAGACCCAGTACTTC. Residues: CASSLARGRGGAETQYF.

The chain links TRBV5-6 to TRBJ2-2; D might be TRBD1 (5 bases). Between the trimmed V and J ends, which lost 4 bases and 5 bases, there was a span of 18 bases. CDR1 and CDR2 from the germline V gene are SGHDT and YYEEEE. The CDR3 sequence is 16 residues long. This CDR3 reads CASSNRRHPRTGELFF. The CDR3 DNA reads TGTGCCAGCAGCAACAGGAGACACCCCAGGACCGGGGAGCTGTTTTTT.

The chain uses TRBV5-6 and TRBJ2-4, with 9 nucleotides matching TRBD2. V was pared by 4 bases and J by 8 bases, with 10 bases of the junction left unmatched. Germline assignment: CDR1 SGHDT and CDR2 YYEEEE. This CDR3 has 15 amino acids. CDR3 sequence (DNA): TGTGCCAGCAGCCCGCCGGGACTAGCCGGGGACATTCAGTACTTC. It translates to CASSPPGLAGDIQYF. Filled out from reference TRBV5-6 and TRBJ2-4, the complete variable domain reads DAGVTQSPTHLIKTRGQQVTLRCSPKSGHDTVSWYQQALGQGPQFIFQYYEEEERQRGNFPDRFSGHQFPNYSSELNVNALLLGDSALYLCASSPPGLAGDIQYFGAGTRLSVL.

The chain uses TRBV4-1 and TRBJ1-1; a weak D match, TRBD1 (5 bases). Trimming removed 6 bases from V and 1 base from J, with 15 bases in between. This CDR3 is 15 amino acids long. Germline assignment: CDR1 MGHRA and CDR2 YSYEKL. The CDR3 loop is CASRIRVGGNTEAFF. The CDR3 coding sequence is TGCGCCAGCAGAATCAGGGTAGGTGGGAACACTGAAGCTTTCTTT.

This clone was detected only once. V gene TRBV6-4 combines with J gene TRBJ2-7; 9 positions agree with TRBD1. The J segment lost 1 base and the V segment lost 6 bases, leaving 7 bases of the junction unmatched. This CDR3 is 15 amino acids long. Germline V CDR1 and CDR2: MRHNA, SNTAGT. The DNA of the CDR3 is TGTGCCAGCAGGAGAGGACAGGGGTCGTCCTACGAGCAGTACTTC. This codes for CASRRGQGSSYEQYF.

V and J are TRBV19 and TRBJ1-4; D is unclear. Germline assignment: CDR1 LNHDA and CDR2 SQIVND (reference sequence). This CDR3 region has 14 residues. V lost 6 bases, J lost 5 bases, and 13 bases lay in between. CDR3 sequence: CASRGGTLNEKLFF. As DNA, the CDR3 is TGTGCCAGTAGAGGCGGCACGTTAAATGAAAAACTGTTTTTT.

This clone was observed a few times. J is TRBJ2-3 and V is TRBV5-1; the match to TRBD1 covers 8 bases. The trim removed 3 bases at V and 3 bases at J, leaving 3 bases unmatched. This CDR3 contains 14 residues. The germline V gene has CDR1 SGHRS and CDR2 YFSETQ. CDR3 nucleotide sequence: TGCGCCAGCAGCTGGAGACAGGGGACAGATACGCAGTATTTT. As protein: CASSWRQGTDTQYF.

The V call is TRBV30, the J call TRBJ1-4; 8 bases match TRBD1. Germline trimming cut 3 bases from V and 3 bases from J; bases unmatched to any gene: 6. Germline-derived CDR1 and CDR2 are GTSNPN and SVGIG (reference sequence). The CDR3 sequence is 15 residues long. The CDR3 loop reads CAWRVSGGSNEKLFF. CDR3 bases: TGTGCCTGGAGAGTCTCAGGGGGCTCTAATGAAAAACTGTTTTTT.

The chain uses TRBV6-5 and TRBJ2-7; maybe TRBD2 (6 bases). Trimming stripped 8 bases from V and 1 base from J, with 15 bases between. Germline assignment: CDR1 MNHEY and CDR2 SVGAGI. There are 14 residues in the CDR3. The CDR3 here is CASPSRGASYEQYV. The CDR3 DNA follows: TGTGCCAGCCCCTCCCGCGGGGCGTCCTACGAGCAGTACGTC.

The V gene is TRBV19, the J gene TRBJ1-6; possible D gene TRBD1, 6 bases. The CDR3 sequence is 15 residues long. V shed 6 bases and J shed 7 bases, with 16 bases lying between them. Germline V lookup: CDR1 LNHDA, CDR2 SQIVND (reference sequence). The CDR3 DNA is TGTGCCAGTAGCCCAGACAGGCAGAGCAATTCACCCCTCCACTTT. It encodes CASSPDRQSNSPLHF.

The chain uses TRBV2 and TRBJ1-3; tentative D call: TRBD1 (6 bases). V lost 6 bases to trimming and J lost 0 bases, with 12 bases between them. Germline lookup yields CDR1 SNHLY and CDR2 FYNNEI. CDR3 length equals 15 residues. The CDR3 is CASRFQGFSGNTIYF. The CDR3 coding sequence is TGTGCCAGCAGATTTCAGGGGTTCTCTGGAAACACCATATATTTT.

The V call is TRBV29-1, the J call TRBJ2-7; TRBD1 matches at 7 bases. The CDR3 has 14 residues. Germline V gene data show CDR1 as SQVTM and CDR2 as ANQGSEA. J gave up 3 bases and V 4 bases, and 9 bases lay outside the gene matches. CDR3 sequence (DNA): TGCAGCGTTGGTCCCCGCCAGGGGGTCTACGAGCAGTACTTC. Translation gives CSVGPRQGVYEQYF.

The chain is built from TRBV2 and TRBJ1-5; the D gene is possibly TRBD1 (6 bases). The CDR3 runs 13 residues. V lost 11 bases and J 3 bases, leaving 14 bases between the germline ends. Germline-derived CDR1 and CDR2 are SNHLY and FYNNEI. CDR3 region: CALGGGFNQPQHF. Here the CDR3 DNA reads TGTGCCCTTGGGGGCGGATTCAATCAGCCCCAGCATTTT.

The V call is TRBV6-2 or TRBV6-3, the J call TRBJ1-5; D is unclear. Trimming removed 0 bases from V and 3 bases from J, with 9 bases in between. The CDR3 spans 15 residues. Germline V gene lookup returns CDR1 MNHEY and CDR2 SVGEGT. The CDR3 DNA sequence: TGTGCCAGCAGTTACTCCCAACTGAACAATCAGCCCCAGCATTTT. Translated, it gives CASSYSQLNNQPQHF.

V is TRBV6-5 and J is TRBJ1-6; 9 bases line up with TRBD1. V trimming: 7 bases; J trimming: 9 bases; junction bases outside the gene matches: 7. Looked up from germline, CDR1 is MNHEY and CDR2 is SVGAGI. The CDR3 totals 14 residues. The CDR3 here is CASTKDRGGSPLHF. The CDR3 nucleotides read TGTGCCAGCACCAAGGACAGGGGAGGTTCACCCCTCCACTTT.